Listed below are T cell receptor beta chains from one sample, sequenced in a study of blood T cells in healthy people across ages. TCRdb called the 5' RACE reads again in MiXCR, with one record for every CDR3 protein. The sample records 1 million to 1.2 million distinct CDR3 sequences, about two fifths being singletons. The specimen sequenced was blood. Receptors were obtained from a man between 18 and 35 years old in good health. Each CDR3 is given with its conserved first and last residue. The D gene is left open where the match is weak. Clone size is not always given. Where it is, it says once, few, many or a class for expanded clones.

>TRBD1|TRBV6-6|TRBJ1-1|NA
CASSYSGDRNTEAFF
TGTGCCAGCAGTTACTCGGGGGACAGGAACACTGAAGCTTTCTTT
>NA|TRBV20-1|TRBJ1-1|few
CSAPRLGRVNTEAFF
TGCAGTGCCCCGAGGCTGGGGCGAGTGAACACTGAAGCTTTCTTT
>NA|TRBV12-3/TRBV12-4|TRBJ2-3|NA
CASSFGGAVSLDTQYF
TGTGCCAGCAGTTTCGGTGGGGCGGTATCTTTGGATACGCAGTATTTT
>NA|TRBV5-5|TRBJ1-2|few
CASSLATVLSGYTF
TGTGCCAGCAGCTTGGCGACAGTCTTGAGCGGCTACACCTTC
>TRBD2|TRBV20-1|TRBJ2-1|few
CSAISGGGRNEQFF
TGCAGTGCCATTTCGGGGGGGGGCCGGAATGAGCAGTTCTTC
>NA|TRBV4-1|TRBJ1-4|NA
CASSQVSTGADEKLFF
TGCGCCAGCAGCCAAGTATCAACGGGGGCCGATGAAAAACTGTTTTTT
>NA|TRBV21-1|TRBJ1-4|NA
CASSKGPDRGGEKLFF
TGTGCCAGCAGCAAAGGCCCTGACAGGGGAGGCGAAAAACTGTTTTTT
>NA|TRBV14|TRBJ1-1|NA
CASSQDYPEENTEAFF
TGTGCCAGCAGCCAAGATTATCCAGAGGAGAACACTGAAGCTTTCTTT
>NA|TRBV10-3|TRBJ1-5|NA
CAIREGSHQPQHF
TGTGCCATCAGAGAGGGGTCGCATCAGCCCCAGCATTTT
>NA|TRBV4-1|TRBJ1-5|NA
CASSHSGDNQPQHF
TGCGCCAGCAGCCATTCTGGGGACAATCAGCCCCAGCATTTT
>NA|TRBV7-2|TRBJ2-7|few
CASSFSGGLETYEQYF
TGTGCCAGCAGCTTTAGCGGAGGACTGGAAACCTACGAGCAGTACTTC
>TRBD1|TRBV20-1|TRBJ2-2|NA
CSARRLSRGRIGELFF
TGCAGTGCTAGGAGACTGAGCAGGGGGCGTATCGGGGAGCTGTTTTTT
>NA|TRBV25-1|TRBJ2-5|NA
CASSDNSLGVETRYF
TGTGCCAGCAGTGACAATTCCCTAGGAGTCGAGACCCGGTACTTC
>TRBD1|TRBV4-2|TRBJ1-2|NA
CASSQGTGAGYTF
TGTGCCAGCAGCCAAGGGACAGGCGCTGGCTACACCTTC